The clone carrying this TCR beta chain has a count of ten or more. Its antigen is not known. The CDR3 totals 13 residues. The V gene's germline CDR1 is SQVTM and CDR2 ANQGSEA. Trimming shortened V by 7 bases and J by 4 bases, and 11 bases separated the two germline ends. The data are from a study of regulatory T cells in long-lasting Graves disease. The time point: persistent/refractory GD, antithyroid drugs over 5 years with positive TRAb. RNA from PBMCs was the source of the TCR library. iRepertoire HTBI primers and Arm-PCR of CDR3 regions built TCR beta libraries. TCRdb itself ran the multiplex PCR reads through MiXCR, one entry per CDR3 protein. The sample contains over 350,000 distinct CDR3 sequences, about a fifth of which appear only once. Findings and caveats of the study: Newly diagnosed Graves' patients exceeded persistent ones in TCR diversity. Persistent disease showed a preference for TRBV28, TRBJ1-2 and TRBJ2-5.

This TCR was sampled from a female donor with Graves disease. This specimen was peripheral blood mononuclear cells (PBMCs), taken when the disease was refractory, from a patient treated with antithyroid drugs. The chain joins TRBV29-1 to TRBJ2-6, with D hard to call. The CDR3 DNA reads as TGCAGCGCCTTGGCGGAAGGGGCCAACGTCCTGACTTTC. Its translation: CSALAEGANVLTF.